This entry describes one T cell receptor (beta chain). This sample was taken from a study of OX40 agonist ivuxolimab in advanced cancers. TCRdb's copy holds only in-frame clones and misses some; the assay was immunoSEQ multiplex PCR. The sample has around 50,000 clones; 88% are singletons. V shed 3 bases and J shed 0 bases, with 3 bases lying between them. This CDR3 comprises 12 residues. Germline CDR1 is KGHSH and CDR2 is LQKENI. The sequence was collected from an adult with an advanced solid tumor such as melanoma, head and neck, liver or kidney cancer. This rearrangement joins TRBV18 to TRBJ2-7; D is uncertain. The starting material was CD4+ or CD8+ T cells sorted from blood, obtained in a trial of the OX40 agonist ivuxolimab. The CDR3 sequence: CASSPDSYEQYF. The CDR3 nucleotides read TGTGCCAGCTCACCGGACTCCTACGAGCAGTACTTC. Combining the CDR3 with reference TRBV18 and TRBJ2-7 gives the whole variable domain NAGVMQNPRHLVRRRGQEARLRCSPMKGHSHVYWYRQLPEEGLKFMVYLQKENIIDESGMPKERFSAEFPKEGPSILRIQQVVRGDSAAYFCASSPDSYEQYFGPGTRLTVT.